This TCR beta chain was sequenced during a study of blood T cells in healthy people across ages. Combining a sample-barcoded 5' primer with a J-beta primer mix, a second PCR ran for roughly 7 to 12 cycles. CDR3-containing paired-end reads numbered at least 2.5 million in each sample. TCRdb re-called the 5' RACE reads through MiXCR, storing one row per CDR3 protein. Here the sample spans hundreds of thousands of distinct CDR3 sequences, nearly 60% being singletons. The sample taken for sequencing was blood. The receptor's source is a man under 40 in good health.

This CDR3 reads CSAFRDYEQYF. In nucleotides, the CDR3 is TGCAGCGCCTTCAGGGATTACGAGCAGTACTTC. The chain uses TRBV29-1 and TRBJ2-7; TRBD1 might be the D (5 bases). V lost 7 bases to trimming and J lost 4 bases, with 11 bases between them. This CDR3 is built from 11 residues. The germline V gene encodes CDR1 SQVTM and CDR2 ANQGSEA.